This T cell receptor beta chain was captured by sequencing in a study of shared clonotypes between healthy human individuals. In the case of this clone: Its antigen is still unknown.

Once extracted for a subset, genomic DNA was divided evenly among several immunoSEQ plates. Using immunoSEQ multiplex PCR, the repertoire was profiled, and TCRdb retains in-frame clones only, with some absent. The sample shows 450,000 to 500,000 clones, 79% of them seen only once. The CDR3 runs 14 residues. Germline CDR1 is MNHNY and CDR2 is SVGAGI (reference sequence). V was clipped by 4 bases and J by 4 bases; unmatched bases: 2. Study-wide points: Expectations were that clonotype sharing among donors would be affected by sequencing depth.

V is TRBV6-6 and J is TRBJ1-3; TRBD1 agrees at 9 bases. Sequencing input: PBMCs. This TCR was sampled from a middle-aged woman in good health. Some clones in this sample may be carry-over from other donors' samples. The CDR3 region has the DNA TGTGCCAGCAGTTTTGGACAGGGGGGAAACACCATATATTTT. Its translation is CASSFGQGGNTIYF.